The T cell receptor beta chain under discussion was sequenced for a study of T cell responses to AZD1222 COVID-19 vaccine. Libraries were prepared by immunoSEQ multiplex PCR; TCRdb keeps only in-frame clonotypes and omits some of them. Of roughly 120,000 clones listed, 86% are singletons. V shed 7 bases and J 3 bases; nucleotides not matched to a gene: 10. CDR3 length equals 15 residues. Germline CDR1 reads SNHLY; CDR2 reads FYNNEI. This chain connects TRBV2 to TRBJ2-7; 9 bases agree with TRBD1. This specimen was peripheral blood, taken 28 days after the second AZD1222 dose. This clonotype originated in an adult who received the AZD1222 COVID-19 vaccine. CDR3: CASKRDRVTIYEQYF. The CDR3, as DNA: TGTGCCAGCAAAAGGGACAGGGTGACGATCTACGAGCAGTACTTC.